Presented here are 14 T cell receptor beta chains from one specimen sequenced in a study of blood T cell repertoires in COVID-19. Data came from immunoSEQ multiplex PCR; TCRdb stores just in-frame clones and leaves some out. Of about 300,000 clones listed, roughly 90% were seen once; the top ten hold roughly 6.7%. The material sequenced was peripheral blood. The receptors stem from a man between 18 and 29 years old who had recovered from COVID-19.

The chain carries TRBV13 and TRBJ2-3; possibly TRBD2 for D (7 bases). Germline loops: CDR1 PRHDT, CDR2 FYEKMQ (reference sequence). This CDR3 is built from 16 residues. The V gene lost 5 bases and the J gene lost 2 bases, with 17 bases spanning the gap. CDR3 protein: CASSREEGGITDTQYF. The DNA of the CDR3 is TGTGCCAGCAGCCGGGAGGAGGGGGGCATCACAGATACGCAGTATTTT.

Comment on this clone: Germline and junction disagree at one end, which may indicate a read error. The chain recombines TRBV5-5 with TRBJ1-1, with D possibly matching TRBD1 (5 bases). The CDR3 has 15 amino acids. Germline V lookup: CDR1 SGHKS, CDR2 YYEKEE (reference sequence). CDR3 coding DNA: TGTGCCAGCATTCCATGGAGGGGCACGAACATTGAAGCTTTCTTT. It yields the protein CASIPWRGTNIEAFF. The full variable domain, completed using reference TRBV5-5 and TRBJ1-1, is DAGVTQSPTHLIKTRGQQVTLRCSPISGHKSVSWYQQVLGQGPQFIFQYYEKEERGRGNFPDRFSARQFPNYSSELNVNALLLGDSALYLCASIPWRGTNIEAFFGQGTRLTVV.

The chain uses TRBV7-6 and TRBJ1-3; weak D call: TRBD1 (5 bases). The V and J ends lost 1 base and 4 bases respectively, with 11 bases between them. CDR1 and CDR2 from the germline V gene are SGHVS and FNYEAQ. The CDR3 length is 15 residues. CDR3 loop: CASSLGSGIGNTIYF. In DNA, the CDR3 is TGTGCCAGCAGCTTAGGATCAGGGATCGGAAACACCATATATTTT.

CDR3 protein: CASTPQGGYNEQFF. The DNA of the CDR3 is TGCGCCAGCACACCTCAAGGGGGCTACAATGAGCAGTTCTTC. The chain recombines TRBV5-1 with TRBJ2-1; TRBD1 is a possible D gene (6 bases). The length of the CDR3 is 14 residues. Trimming shortened V by 6 bases and J by 3 bases, and 13 bases separated the two germline ends. Germline V CDR1 and CDR2: SGHRS, YFSETQ.

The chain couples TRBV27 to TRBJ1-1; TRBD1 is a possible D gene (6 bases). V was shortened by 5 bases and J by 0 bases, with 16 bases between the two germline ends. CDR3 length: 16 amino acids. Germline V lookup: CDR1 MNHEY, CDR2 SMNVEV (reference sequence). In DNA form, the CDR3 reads TGTGCCAGCAGTGCAACAGGGATATCGATGAACACTGAAGCTTTCTTT. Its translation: CASSATGISMNTEAFF.

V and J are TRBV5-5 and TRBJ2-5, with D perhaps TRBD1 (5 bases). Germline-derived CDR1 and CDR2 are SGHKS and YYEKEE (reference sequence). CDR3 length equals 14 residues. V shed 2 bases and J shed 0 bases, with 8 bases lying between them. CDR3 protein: CASSFKGYQETQYF. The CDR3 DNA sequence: TGTGCCAGCAGCTTTAAGGGGTACCAAGAGACCCAGTACTTC.

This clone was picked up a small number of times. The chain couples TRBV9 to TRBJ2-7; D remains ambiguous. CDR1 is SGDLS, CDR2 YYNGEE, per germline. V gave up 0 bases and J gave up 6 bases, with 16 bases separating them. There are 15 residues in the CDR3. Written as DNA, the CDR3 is TGTGCCAGCAGCGTAGCTCCGCAGTCCTCTAGCGAGCAGTACTTC. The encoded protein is CASSVAPQSSSEQYF. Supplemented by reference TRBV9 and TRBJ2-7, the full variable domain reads DSGVTQTPKHLITATGQRVTLRCSPRSGDLSVYWYQQSLDQGLQFLIQYYNGEERAKGNILERFSAQQFPDLHSELNLSSLELGDSALYFCASSVAPQSSSEQYFGPGTRLTVT.

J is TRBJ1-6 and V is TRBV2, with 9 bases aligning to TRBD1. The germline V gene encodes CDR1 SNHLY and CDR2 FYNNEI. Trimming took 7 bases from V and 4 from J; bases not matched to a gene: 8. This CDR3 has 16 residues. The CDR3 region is CASTEDRGTYNSPLHF. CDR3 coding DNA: TGTGCCAGCACCGAAGACAGGGGGACTTATAATTCACCCCTCCACTTT.

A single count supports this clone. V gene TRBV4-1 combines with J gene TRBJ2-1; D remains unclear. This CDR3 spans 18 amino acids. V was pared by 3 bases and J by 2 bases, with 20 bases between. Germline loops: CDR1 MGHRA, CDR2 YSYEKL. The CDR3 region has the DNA TGCGCCAGCAGCCAGGCTAACCTAGGCGGATTTGCCTACAATGAGCAGTTCTTC. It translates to CASSQANLGGFAYNEQFF.

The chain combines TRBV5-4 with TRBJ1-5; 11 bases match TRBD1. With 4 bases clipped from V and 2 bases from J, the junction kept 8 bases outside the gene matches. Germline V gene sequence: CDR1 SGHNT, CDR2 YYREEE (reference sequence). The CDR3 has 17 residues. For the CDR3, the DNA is TGTGCCAGCAGCGCCGGGACAGGGGGACTCGGCAATCAGCCCCAGCATTTT. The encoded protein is CASSAGTGGLGNQPQHF.

As DNA, the CDR3 is TGTGCCAGCAGCTCACGACAGGGGACAAATGAAAAACTGTTTTTT. This encodes CASSSRQGTNEKLFF. The chain couples TRBV11-2 to TRBJ1-4, with 8 bases lining up with TRBD1. The ends lost 4 bases at V and 5 bases at J; junction bases unmatched: 6. The CDR3 sequence is 15 residues long. CDR1 and CDR2 (germline): SGHAT, FQNNGV.

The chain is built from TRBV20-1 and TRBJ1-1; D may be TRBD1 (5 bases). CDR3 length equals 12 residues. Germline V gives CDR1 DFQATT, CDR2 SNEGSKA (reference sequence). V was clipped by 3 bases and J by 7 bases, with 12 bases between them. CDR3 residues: CSASVRGYEAFF. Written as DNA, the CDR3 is TGCAGTGCTAGTGTTCGGGGGTATGAAGCTTTCTTT.

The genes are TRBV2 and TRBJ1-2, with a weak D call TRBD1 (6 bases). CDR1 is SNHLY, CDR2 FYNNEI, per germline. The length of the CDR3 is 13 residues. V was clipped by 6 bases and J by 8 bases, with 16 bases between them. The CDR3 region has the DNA TGTGCCAGCAGCGAACAGGGTACAAAAGGCTACACCTTC. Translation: CASSEQGTKGYTF.

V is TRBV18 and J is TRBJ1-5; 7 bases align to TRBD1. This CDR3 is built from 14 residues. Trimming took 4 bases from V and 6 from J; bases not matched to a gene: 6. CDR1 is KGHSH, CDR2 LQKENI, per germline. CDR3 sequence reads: CASSLDRALQPQHF. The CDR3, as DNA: TGTGCCAGCTCACTTGACAGGGCGCTTCAGCCCCAGCATTTT.